This T cell receptor (beta chain) stems from a study of blood T cell repertoires in COVID-19 (dated by TCRdb to 2020 to 2022). Describing the broader study: The collaborator samples originated in the United States, Italy and Spain and spanned the acute and convalescent phases of COVID-19. The material from the prospective study consisted of cDNA or gDNA derived from T cells, B-cell-depleted T cells, or PBMCs. The dataset comprised deeply sampled blood TCRbeta repertoires from subjects exposed to, actively infected with, or recovered from COVID-19. The samples were drawn from two sources: the first 160 participants of the ongoing ImmuneRACE study, and approximately 1,300 subjects contributed by 6 global collaborators. A freely available public database, intended as a resource for researchers studying the immune response to SARS-CoV-2, is where the repertoires were released. HLA class I and class II types, where available, came from metadata supplied by the sample provider rather than from assay-based typing. A de-identified subject ID, COVID-19 status, age in years and sex were almost always included in the sample metadata.

The immunoSEQ Assay, a bias-controlled multiplex PCR, was used to amplify TCRbeta CDR3 regions from genomic DNA. From the authors' description of their analysis: The number of nucleated cells in each sample was estimated from the amplification of reference gene primers within the assay. To quantify the absolute abundance of each unique TCRbeta CDR3 rearrangement, sequence reads were collapsed and filtered. Productive Simpson clonality was computed per sample as the square root of Simpson's diversity index over productive rearrangements. What TCRdb holds here is the immuneACCESS table cut down to in-frame rearrangements. Part of the clones is not present; checked against another copy, under half of the missing clones reflect an unresolved V gene, and the others are unexplained. V, J and clone size reflect that table, while D and trimming were determined from the DNA. In all, the sample holds approximately 180,000 clones, and roughly 85% of those were seen once. The ten biggest clones cover over 2.5% of the sample.

About this clone itself: Its target antigen remains unknown. Base qualities are not recorded, but no much larger clone differs from it by a single base.

Ends trimmed: V by 0 bases, J by 10 bases; bases unmatched to a gene: 7. CDR1 and CDR2 are read off the germline V gene as SGHRS and YFSETQ. The CDR3 sequence holds 15 residues, the cysteine and phenylalanine included. Kept here is only the CDR3 DNA, which spans 45 bases and is read in frame from base 1. Beyond this particular receptor, the publication reports: Clinical and demographic metadata were provided uncurated, with the amount varying by source and participant.

Each collaborating institution followed its own protocols to collect whole blood in K2EDTA tubes. For TCRbeta analysis, collaborators shipped samples in one of three forms: frozen whole blood, isolated PBMCs, or DNA extracted from either of those sample types. The clonotype comes from a man in his 60s with acute or convalescent COVID-19. Recombination connected TRBV5-1 to TRBJ2-1, with 10 bases matching TRBD2. Sequencing input: peripheral blood. CDR3 region: CASSLDGTSAREQFF. In nucleotides, the sequence is TGCGCCAGCAGCTTGGATGGGACTAGCGCCCGGGAGCAGTTCTTC.